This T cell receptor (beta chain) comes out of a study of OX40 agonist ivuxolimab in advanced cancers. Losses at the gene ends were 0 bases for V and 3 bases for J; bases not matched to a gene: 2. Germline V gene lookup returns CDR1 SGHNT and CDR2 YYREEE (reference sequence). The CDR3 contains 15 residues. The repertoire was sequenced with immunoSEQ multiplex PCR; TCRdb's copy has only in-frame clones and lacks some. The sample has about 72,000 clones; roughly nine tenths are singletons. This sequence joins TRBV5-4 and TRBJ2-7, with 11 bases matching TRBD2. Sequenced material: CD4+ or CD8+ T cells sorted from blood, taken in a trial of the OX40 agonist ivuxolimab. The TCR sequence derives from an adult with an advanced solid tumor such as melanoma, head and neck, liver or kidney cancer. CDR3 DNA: TGTGCCAGCAGCTTGGAGGGGACTAGCGGCTACGAGCAGTACTTC. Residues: CASSLEGTSGYEQYF.